These T cell receptor beta chains were read from a single sample in a study of T cells expressing NK-cell markers. TCRdb reworked the 5' RACE reads into one entry per CDR3 protein, no DNA. The repertoire table contains about 260,000 distinct CDR3 sequences. The sequenced sample was blood T cells: a sorted CD56 or NKG2C T cell subset, CD4+ or CD8+ T cells, or bulk PBMC T cells (not recorded which). The receptors were gathered from a man younger than 30 in good health. CDR3s include the opening cysteine and the closing phenylalanine or tryptophan.

V gene	J gene	CDR3 protein
TRBV12-3/TRBV12-4	TRBJ2-1	CASSLDGTPRNEQFF
TRBV6-1	TRBJ2-1	CASREGGQIRHNEQFF
TRBV27	TRBJ2-5	CASSLFPGLEETQYF
TRBV12-3/TRBV12-4	TRBJ2-7	CASSPGTRFYEQYF
TRBV10-3	TRBJ1-1	CAISESIGGPAFF
TRBV6-1	TRBJ1-1	CASSTLLVGTGKNTEAFF
TRBV29-1	TRBJ2-7	CSVQRGLTHEQYF
TRBV29-1	TRBJ2-6	CSVEERGSGANVLTF
TRBV12-3/TRBV12-4	TRBJ2-5	CASSTLKGGAETQYF
TRBV29-1	TRBJ2-5	CSVHEGLAGQETQYF
TRBV29-1	TRBJ2-2	CSVEDRGRGSTGELFF
TRBV13	TRBJ2-4	CASSLVRGIQYF
TRBV10-3	TRBJ1-6	CAIRRLEGSPLHF
TRBV30	TRBJ2-5	CAWSKTSGTSGRFRETQYF
TRBV5-5	TRBJ2-1	CASSWGWGEQFF
TRBV6-5	TRBJ1-1	CASSYGGGKTEAFF
TRBV5-6	TRBJ2-7	CASSSTLGLAGGYEQYF
TRBV7-7	TRBJ2-5	CASSANGNAETQYF
TRBV11-3	TRBJ1-2	CASSRDRGNYGYTF
TRBV29-1	TRBJ2-2	CSVMTGVNTGELFF
TRBV11-2	TRBJ1-4	CASSLDRLGEKLFF
TRBV6-5	TRBJ2-3	CASSYSLAGGGDTQYF
TRBV20-1	TRBJ1-4	CSAQRLSNEKLFF
TRBV7-2	TRBJ2-2	CASSSGGPPTGELFF
TRBV29-1	TRBJ2-5	CSVGLRQKETQYF
TRBV5-6	TRBJ1-3	CASSSRRTTSSGNTIYF
TRBV24-1	TRBJ2-5	CASARSGVAETQYF
TRBV6-1	TRBJ2-5	CASSPASAKETQYF
TRBV20-1	TRBJ2-1	CSATWGAGGGQNNEQFF
TRBV29-1	TRBJ2-1	CSVVSGSDEQFF
TRBV7-7	TRBJ2-7	CASSQEFGASYEQYF
TRBV19	TRBJ2-3	CASQRSAIVTDTQYF
TRBV20-1	TRBJ1-1	CSARANRGLNTEAFF
TRBV12-3/TRBV12-4	TRBJ2-1	CASSFSNEQFF
TRBV5-1	TRBJ2-1	CASSPAGALNEQFF
TRBV5-1	TRBJ1-1	CASSLGQTGMWFF
TRBV25-1	TRBJ2-2	CASKETGELFF
TRBV12-3/TRBV12-4	TRBJ1-5	CASSSDIPLSNQPQHF
TRBV5-1	TRBJ2-1	CASSLSGGLHNEQFF
TRBV7-3	TRBJ1-4	CASRSTGVGEKLFF
TRBV27	TRBJ1-2	CASASGVGYGYTF
TRBV29-1	TRBJ2-1	CSVGFQREPNEQFF
TRBV5-6	TRBJ1-6	CASSFLKSSYNSPLHF
TRBV20-1	TRBJ2-4	CSAPSPVRAKNIQYF
TRBV12-3/TRBV12-4	TRBJ2-5	CASTWGPSAETQYF
TRBV11-3	TRBJ2-5	CASSLGTEVETQYF
TRBV29-1	TRBJ2-3	CSVVTSPDTQYF
TRBV4-2	TRBJ2-1	CASSDTSLAGANEQFF
TRBV12-3/TRBV12-4	TRBJ2-5	CASSSYPGVQETQYF
TRBV5-4	TRBJ1-3	CASSWGQGDSGNTIYF
TRBV5-1	TRBJ1-4	CASSSGTAATNEKLFF
TRBV29-1	TRBJ2-2	CSVVSGTSRNTGELFF
TRBV2	TRBJ2-3	CASGPRQGQYF
TRBV6-5	TRBJ1-2	CASRGRGSFYGYTF
TRBV6-1	TRBJ2-3	CASEQGYTQYF
TRBV10-3	TRBJ1-2	CATSFLTGGSNYGYTF
TRBV12-3/TRBV12-4	TRBJ2-2	CASIGEGVVITGELFF